This T cell receptor (beta chain) was documented in a study of tumor-infiltrating T cells and Merkel cell polyomavirus. Study in general: The T cells studied were CD8+ and recognized the Merkel cell polyomavirus KLL epitope.

Robust Merkel cell polyomavirus Large T antigen positivity by immunohistochemistry was seen in all patients' tumors. Lymph node tumors were analyzed for unknown-primary nodal or insufficient-primary cases. The CDR3 totals 16 residues. Germline CDR1 and CDR2: SGHTA and FQGNSA. V lost 6 bases to trimming and J lost 2 bases, with 20 bases between them. Study observations and caveats: MCC-specific survival improved with 1.9-18% versus roughly 0-0.14% intratumoral KLL-specific T cells. Only one viral epitope was studied, missing other Merkel cell polyomavirus epitopes.

Using immunoSEQ multiplex PCR, the repertoire was profiled, and TCRdb retains in-frame clones only, with some absent. The sample has around 25,000 clones, about 85% seen once. Notes on this clone: The antigen remains undetermined.

The sequenced material came from lymph node tissue. This clonotype was obtained from a man in his forties or fifties with Merkel cell carcinoma. This rearrangement joins TRBV7-2 to TRBJ2-7; tentatively, D is TRBD2 (6 bases). CDR3 in DNA: TGTGCCAGCAGGGACCAAGGGGCGGGGCTTCCCTACGAGCAGTACTTC. Protein product: CASRDQGAGLPYEQYF.